The 15 T cell receptor beta chains below come from one sample, sequenced in a study of OX40 agonist ivuxolimab in advanced cancers. Data came from immunoSEQ multiplex PCR; TCRdb stores just in-frame clones and leaves some out. The table includes 70,000 to 100,000 clones, 80% to 85% detected once. Sequenced here: CD4+ or CD8+ T cells sorted from blood, sampled in a trial of the OX40 agonist ivuxolimab. The origin of the receptors is an adult with an advanced solid tumor such as melanoma, head and neck, liver or kidney cancer.

This clone was seen a handful of times. The J gene is TRBJ2-1, the V gene TRBV5-1; 12 bases map to TRBD2. After removal of 3 bases from V and 6 bases from J, the junction contained 4 bases not matched to a gene. The CDR3 covers 15 residues. CDR1 and CDR2 (germline): SGHRS, YFSETQ. Written as DNA, the CDR3 is TGCGCCAGCAGCTCGCTAGCGGGGGGGCCCAATGAGCAGTTCTTC. Protein sequence: CASSSLAGGPNEQFF.

The CDR3 protein is CASSLQEGEAFF. CDR3 DNA sequence: TGTGCCAGCTCATTACAAGAGGGTGAAGCTTTCTTT. The chain carries TRBV18 and TRBJ1-1, with D uncertain. Germline V gene lookup returns CDR1 KGHSH and CDR2 LQKENI. The CDR3 totals 12 residues. V was pared by 5 bases and J by 7 bases, with 11 bases between.

The chain employs TRBV2 and TRBJ2-7; D is ambiguous. CDR3 length: 15 amino acids. Germline V gene lookup returns CDR1 SNHLY and CDR2 FYNNEI. V lost 2 bases and J 0 bases, leaving 11 bases between the germline ends. The CDR3 DNA is TGTGCCAGCAGTGAAAATGATCCCAGCTCCTACGAGCAGTACGTC. This translates into CASSENDPSSYEQYV.

The V and J genes are TRBV7-2 and TRBJ2-7; D possibly matches TRBD1 or TRBD2 (5 bases each). CDR1 and CDR2 from the germline V gene are SGHTA and FQGNSA. This CDR3 region has 15 residues. The germline V and J ends were trimmed by 1 base and 7 bases, with 17 bases remaining between them. The CDR3 DNA follows: TGTGCCAGCAGCTTAGATCCCAGGGAGATTCGAGAGCAGTACTTC. Translating it yields CASSLDPREIREQYF.

This rearrangement joins TRBV19 to TRBJ2-5, with D perhaps matching TRBD2 (7 bases). CDR1 and CDR2 (germline): LNHDA, SQIVND (reference sequence). The CDR3 sequence is 15 residues long. With 3 bases removed from V and 4 bases from J, the gap between germline ends came to 15 bases. The CDR3 region has the DNA TGTGCCAGTAGTATGGGCGGGGGCCGAGGAGAGACCCAGTACTTC. The encoded protein is CASSMGGGRGETQYF.

The genes are TRBV7-2 and TRBJ2-5; TRBD1 is a possible D gene (5 bases). V was clipped by 5 bases and J by 2 bases, with 18 bases between them. CDR3 length: 16 amino acids. Germline assignment: CDR1 SGHTA and CDR2 FQGNSA. CDR3 protein: CASSPTRRTLQETQYF. The CDR3 DNA is TGTGCCAGCAGCCCAACCAGGCGGACACTGCAAGAGACCCAGTACTTC.

The chain combines TRBV30 with TRBJ1-6; D is unresolved. The CDR3 contains 13 residues. V was pared by 0 bases and J by 7 bases, with 7 bases between. The germline CDR1 and CDR2 sequences are GTSNPN and SVGIG (reference sequence). Here the CDR3 reads CAWSVAGNSPLHF. CDR3 nucleotide sequence: TGTGCCTGGAGTGTTGCCGGAAATTCACCCCTCCACTTT.

J is TRBJ2-2 and V is TRBV2; 10 nucleotides align to TRBD2. Germline V gives CDR1 SNHLY, CDR2 FYNNEI. Unmatched junction bases numbered 3, after V lost 1 base and J lost 1 base. The length of the CDR3 is 17 residues. CDR3 amino acids: CASSEVAGGGNTGELFF. Here the CDR3 DNA reads TGTGCCAGCAGTGAAGTAGCGGGGGGCGGGAACACCGGGGAGCTGTTTTTT.

This chain uses TRBV5-1 with TRBJ2-3, with unresolved D. V was clipped by 2 bases and J by 6 bases, with 13 bases between them. The length of the CDR3 is 14 residues. Germline values: CDR1 SGHRS, CDR2 YFSETQ. CDR3 nucleotides: TGCGCCAGCAGCTTCGAGGTTGGATTGGATACGCAGTATTTT. It specifies CASSFEVGLDTQYF.

J is TRBJ2-7 and V is TRBV6-1; a possible D gene is TRBD2 (6 bases). Between the trimmed V and J ends, which lost 0 bases and 3 bases, there was a span of 12 bases. The CDR3 length is 15 residues. Looked up from germline, CDR1 is MNHNS and CDR2 is SASEGT. The CDR3 is CASSEAEGSFYEQYV. The CDR3 DNA reads as TGTGCCAGCAGTGAAGCGGAGGGATCATTCTACGAGCAGTACGTC.

V gene TRBV27 combines with J gene TRBJ1-6; D is perhaps TRBD1 (5 bases). V was pared by 5 bases and J by 10 bases, with 21 bases between. The germline V gene encodes CDR1 MNHEY and CDR2 SMNVEV (reference sequence). This CDR3 is built from 16 residues. In DNA form, the CDR3 reads TGTGCCAGCAGTCCTCGGGGCAGATCACAGCGCTCACCCCTCCACTTT. Encoded protein: CASSPRGRSQRSPLHF.

J is TRBJ1-2 and V is TRBV2; D is unclear. The germline CDR1 and CDR2 sequences are SNHLY and FYNNEI. The CDR3 loop spans 12 amino acids. Between the trimmed V and J ends, which lost 4 bases and 8 bases, there was a span of 11 bases. CDR3 coding DNA: TGTGCCAGCAGTGCCGGAACGGAAGGCTACACCTTC. Its translation: CASSAGTEGYTF.

The chain uses TRBV4-3 and TRBJ1-2; D is possibly TRBD1 (6 bases). Trimming took 0 bases from V and 6 from J, leaving 20 bases between them. The germline V gene encodes CDR1 LGHNA and CDR2 YSLEER. The CDR3 contains 17 residues. CDR3 region: CASSQDMANRAINGYTF. Written as DNA, the CDR3 is TGCGCCAGCAGCCAAGATATGGCGAACAGGGCTATTAATGGCTACACCTTC.

This sequence joins TRBV14 and TRBJ2-2, with a weak D call TRBD1 (6 bases). The germline V gene encodes CDR1 SGHDN and CDR2 FVKESK. V gave up 3 bases and J gave up 2 bases, with 10 bases separating them. The CDR3 covers 15 residues. The CDR3 here is CASSQGQINTGELFF. In nucleotides, the CDR3 is TGTGCCAGCAGCCAGGGACAAATTAACACCGGGGAGCTGTTTTTT. The full variable domain, in which reference TRBV14 and TRBJ2-2 provide the parts outside the CDR3, is EAGVTQFPSHSVIEKGQTVTLRCDPISGHDNLYWYRRVMGKEIKFLLHFVKESKQDESGMPNNRFLAERTGGTYSTLKVQPAELEDSGVYFCASSQGQINTGELFFGEGSRLTVL.

The J gene is TRBJ1-4, the V gene TRBV7-9; weak D call: TRBD1 (5 bases). The CDR3 runs to 13 residues. Germline V gene lookup returns CDR1 SEHNR and CDR2 FQNEAQ (reference sequence). V lost 3 bases to trimming and J lost 5 bases, with 7 bases between them. The CDR3 DNA is TGTGCCAGCAGCTTGGCAGGGAATGAAAAACTGTTTTTT. It translates to CASSLAGNEKLFF.